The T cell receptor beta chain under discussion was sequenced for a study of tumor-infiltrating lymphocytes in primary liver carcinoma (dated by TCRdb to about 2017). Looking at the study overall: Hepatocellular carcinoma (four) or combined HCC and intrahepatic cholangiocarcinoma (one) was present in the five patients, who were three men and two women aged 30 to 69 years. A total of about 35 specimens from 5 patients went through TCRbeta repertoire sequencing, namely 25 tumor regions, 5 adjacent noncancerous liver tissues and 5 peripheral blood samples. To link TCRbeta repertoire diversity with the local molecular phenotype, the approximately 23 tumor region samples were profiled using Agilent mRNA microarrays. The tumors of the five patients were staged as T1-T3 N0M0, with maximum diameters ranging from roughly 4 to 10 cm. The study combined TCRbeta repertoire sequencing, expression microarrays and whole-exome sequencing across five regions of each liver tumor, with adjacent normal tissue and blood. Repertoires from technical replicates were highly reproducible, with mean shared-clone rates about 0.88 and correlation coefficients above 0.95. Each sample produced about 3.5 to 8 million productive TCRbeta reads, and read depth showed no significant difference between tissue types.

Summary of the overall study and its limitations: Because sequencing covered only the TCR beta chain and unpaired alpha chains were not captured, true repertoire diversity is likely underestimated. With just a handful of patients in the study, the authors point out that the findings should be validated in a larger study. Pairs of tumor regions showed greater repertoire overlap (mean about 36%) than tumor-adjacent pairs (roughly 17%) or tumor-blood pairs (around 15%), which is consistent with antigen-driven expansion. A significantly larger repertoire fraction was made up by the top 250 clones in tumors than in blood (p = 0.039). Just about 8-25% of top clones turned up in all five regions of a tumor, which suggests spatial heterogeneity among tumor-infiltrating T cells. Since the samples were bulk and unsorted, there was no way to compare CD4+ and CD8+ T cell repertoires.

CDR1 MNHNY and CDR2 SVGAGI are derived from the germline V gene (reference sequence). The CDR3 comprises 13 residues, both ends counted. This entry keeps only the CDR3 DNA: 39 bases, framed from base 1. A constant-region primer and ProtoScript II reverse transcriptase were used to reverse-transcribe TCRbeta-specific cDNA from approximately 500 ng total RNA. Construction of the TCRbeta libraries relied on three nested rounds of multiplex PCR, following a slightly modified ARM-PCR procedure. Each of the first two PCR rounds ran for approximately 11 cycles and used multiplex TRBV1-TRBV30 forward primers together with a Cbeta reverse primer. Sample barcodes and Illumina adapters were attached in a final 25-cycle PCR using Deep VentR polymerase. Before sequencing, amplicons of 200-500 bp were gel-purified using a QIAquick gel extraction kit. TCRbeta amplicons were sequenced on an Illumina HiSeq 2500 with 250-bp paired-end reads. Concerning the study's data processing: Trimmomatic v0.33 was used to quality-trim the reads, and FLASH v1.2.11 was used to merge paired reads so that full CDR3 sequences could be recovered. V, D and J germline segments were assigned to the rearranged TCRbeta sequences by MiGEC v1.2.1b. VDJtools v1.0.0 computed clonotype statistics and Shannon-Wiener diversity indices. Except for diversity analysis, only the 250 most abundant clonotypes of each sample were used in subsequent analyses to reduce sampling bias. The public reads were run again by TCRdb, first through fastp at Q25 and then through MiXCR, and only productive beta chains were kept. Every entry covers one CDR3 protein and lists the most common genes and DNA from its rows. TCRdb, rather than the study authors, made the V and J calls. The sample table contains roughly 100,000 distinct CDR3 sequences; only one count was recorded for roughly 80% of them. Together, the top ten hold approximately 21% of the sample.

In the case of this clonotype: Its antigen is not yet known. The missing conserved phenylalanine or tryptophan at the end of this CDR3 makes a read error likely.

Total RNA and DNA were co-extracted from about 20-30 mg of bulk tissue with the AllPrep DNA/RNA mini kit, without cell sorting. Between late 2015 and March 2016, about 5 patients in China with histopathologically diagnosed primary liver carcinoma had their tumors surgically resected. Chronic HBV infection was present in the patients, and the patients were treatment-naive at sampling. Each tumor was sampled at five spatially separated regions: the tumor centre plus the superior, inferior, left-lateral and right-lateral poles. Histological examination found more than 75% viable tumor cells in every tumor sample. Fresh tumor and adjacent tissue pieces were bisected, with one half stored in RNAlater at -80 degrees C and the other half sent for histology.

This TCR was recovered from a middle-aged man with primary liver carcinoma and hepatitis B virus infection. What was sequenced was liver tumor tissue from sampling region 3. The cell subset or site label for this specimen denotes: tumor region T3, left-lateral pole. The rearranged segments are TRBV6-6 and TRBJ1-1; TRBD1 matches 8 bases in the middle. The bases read TGTACCAGCATCACAGGGGGGACTACTGAAGCTTTCTAT. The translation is CTSITGGTTEAFY.